This section outlines one TCR beta chain sequence together with its context. This sample stems from a study of control samples from healthy donors and cancer patients. Generated by immunoSEQ multiplex PCR, the TCRdb table keeps only in-frame clones and is missing some. Of 100,000 to 150,000 clones listed, 92% were seen once; the top ten hold 2.1%. CDR3 length: 16 amino acids. V was cut by 3 bases and J by 0 bases, with 13 bases left in between. Per the germline V gene, CDR1 is SGHKS and CDR2 is YYEKEE (reference sequence). Specimen: blood. The chain combines TRBV5-5 with TRBJ1-5; D perhaps matches TRBD1 (5 bases). The TCR originated in a woman between 50 and 59 years old in good health. The CDR3: CASSSGGVDSNQPQHF. The CDR3 DNA follows: TGTGCCAGCAGCTCCGGGGGGGTCGATAGCAATCAGCCCCAGCATTTT.